The text below deals with one T cell receptor beta chain. Its antigen remains unknown. CDR3 length equals 14 residues. The V segment lost 4 bases and the J segment 5 bases; nucleotides outside the gene matches: 7. RNA served as the template for amplifying TCR beta CDR3 regions. The first round was an RT-PCR with HTBI primers, and the second round was a multiplex PCR. A single record per CDR3 protein comes from TCRdb applying MiXCR to the multiplex PCR reads. The sample holds 600,000 to 950,000 distinct CDR3 sequences, 40% seen once. This sample was taken from a study of Graves' ophthalmopathy and Graves' hyperthyroidism. Overall study context: Peripheral blood (taken before any treatment) was collected at initial diagnosis.

General observations from the study: A majority of expanded thyroid clonotypes exceeding 0.001 frequency were likewise present in blood.

Each donor who had ophthalmopathy showed moderate-to-severe activity, a CAS of ≥3, a NOSPECS of ≥4, and a duration under 3 months. The PBMCs had their origin in more than 9.5 ml of fresh peripheral blood. The V call is TRBV12-3 or TRBV12-4, the J call TRBJ2-7; 8 bases map to TRBD2. Sample: peripheral blood. The TCR comes from an adult man with Graves' ophthalmopathy. The CDR3 loop is CASSSRLASHEQYF. The CDR3 DNA is TGTGCCAGCAGTTCGAGACTAGCGTCCCACGAGCAGTACTTC.